This T cell receptor beta chain was obtained from a study of blood T cell repertoires in COVID-19. Across the whole study: Sample material is recorded as cDNA or gDNA derived from T cells, B-cell-depleted T cells, or PBMCs.

Repertoires were generated with immunoSEQ multiplex PCR, while TCRdb's copy carries only in-frame clones and drops some. The sample lists around 450,000 clones; around 89% were seen once. Germline-derived CDR1 and CDR2 are SGHDT and YYEEEE. V lost 4 bases to trimming and J lost 4 bases, with 9 bases between them. The length of the CDR3 is 12 residues. The clonotype comes from a woman aged 25 to 39 with acute or convalescent COVID-19. The sample was peripheral blood. This chain joins TRBV5-6 and TRBJ2-7; D gene uncertain. The CDR3, as DNA: TGTGCCAGCAGCCAAAAGCGATACGAGCAGTACTTC. Its protein product is CASSQKRYEQYF.